The next 8 T cell receptor beta chains were all read from a single sample in a study of control samples from healthy donors and cancer patients. Method: immunoSEQ multiplex PCR; TCRdb's copy keeps in-frame clones and lacks some. The table shows some 130,000 clones, with around 93% occurring only once. The specimen was blood. These TCRs come from a man younger than 35 in good health.

This chain connects TRBV5-1 to TRBJ1-4; 10 bases match TRBD1. V lost 4 bases to trimming and J lost 7 bases; unmatched junction nucleotides: 4. Germline CDR1 SGHRS, CDR2 YFSETQ. The CDR3 is 14 residues long. CDR3 DNA: TGCGCCAGCAGCCCAAGACAGGGGGCTGAAAAACTGTTTTTT. Amino acid sequence: CASSPRQGAEKLFF.

The chain has TRBV5-5 and TRBJ1-1, with a tentative D call TRBD1 (5 bases). In germline, CDR1 is SGHKS, CDR2 YYEKEE (reference sequence). With 5 bases removed from V and 3 bases from J, the gap between germline ends came to 14 bases. The CDR3 totals 14 residues. The CDR3 DNA sequence: TGTGCCAGCAGATTCAGGGTACCTTACACTGAAGCTTTCTTT. It encodes CASRFRVPYTEAFF.

Only one count was recorded for this clone. The chain is built from TRBV6-5 and TRBJ2-7; TRBD1 aligns across 7 bases. Unmatched junction bases numbered 8, after V lost 2 bases and J lost 7 bases. The CDR3 contains 14 residues. Germline CDR1 is MNHEY and CDR2 is SVGAGI. The DNA of the CDR3 is TGTGCCAGCAGTTACGGGGGACAGCGAGGGGAGCAGTACTTC. It specifies CASSYGGQRGEQYF.

The J gene is TRBJ2-7, the V gene TRBV2; 8 nucleotides agree with TRBD1. J was trimmed by 7 bases and V by 2 bases; bases with no gene match: 13. CDR1 and CDR2 from the germline V gene are SNHLY and FYNNEI. CDR3 length: 16 amino acids. CDR3: CASSEWGTGSVFEQYF. The CDR3 region has the DNA TGTGCCAGCAGTGAATGGGGGACAGGCTCGGTGTTTGAGCAGTACTTC.

This rearrangement joins TRBV7-2 to TRBJ1-5, with D maybe TRBD1 (6 bases). This CDR3 has 15 amino acids. The V and J ends lost 1 base and 4 bases respectively, with 11 bases between them. Germline values: CDR1 SGHTA, CDR2 FQGNSA. For the CDR3, the DNA is TGTGCCAGCAGCTTAGTCTCCCAGGGGAATCAGCCCCAGCATTTT. Translating it yields CASSLVSQGNQPQHF.

CDR3 sequence: CASSARDVGNTIYF. The DNA of the CDR3 is TGTGCCAGTAGCGCTCGGGACGTCGGAAACACCATATATTTT. The V and J genes are TRBV19 and TRBJ1-3, with a weak D call TRBD1 (5 bases). The CDR3 has 14 residues. V gave up 6 bases and J gave up 4 bases, with 13 bases separating them. Germline CDR1 is LNHDA and CDR2 is SQIVND (reference sequence).

The chain has TRBV7-9 and TRBJ1-4, with TRBD1 matching over 7 bases. Germline CDR1 and CDR2: SEHNR and FQNEAQ (reference sequence). The V gene end was trimmed by 5 bases and the J gene end by 5 bases; junction bases not matched to a gene: 8. The length of the CDR3 is 15 residues. In DNA form, the CDR3 reads TGTGCCAGCAGCGGTCGGACAGGAGGGAATGAAAAACTGTTTTTT. This gives the protein CASSGRTGGNEKLFF.

The chain employs TRBV5-1 and TRBJ1-6; D is perhaps TRBD1 (6 bases). The CDR3 consists of 18 residues. V lost 2 bases and J lost 0, with 15 bases in between. Germline V gene lookup returns CDR1 SGHRS and CDR2 YFSETQ. CDR3 protein: CASSLTGHTSSYNSPLHF. The CDR3 DNA reads as TGCGCCAGCAGCTTAACGGGACACACGAGCTCCTATAATTCACCCCTCCACTTT.